A single sample is the source of the 27 T cell receptor beta chains below, sequenced in a study of beta chain features in type 1 diabetes. Expressed TCRB transcripts got sequenced, as all isolated RNA was reverse transcribed. TCRdb's table, derived via immunoSEQ multiplex PCR, lists solely in-frame clones and lacks some. The table shows under 300,000 clones, with 25% to 30% occurring only once. The sequencing sample was made of central memory CD4+ T cells from blood. Every receptor here comes from a young man in good health.

The chain uses TRBV4-1 and TRBJ2-5; D unclear. This CDR3 is built from 15 residues. The germline V gene has CDR1 MGHRA and CDR2 YSYEKL. V dropped 3 bases and J dropped 1 base, with 12 bases sitting between them. CDR3 residues: CASSQAQEIQETQYF. CDR3 nucleotide sequence: TGCGCCAGCAGCCAGGCTCAGGAAATCCAAGAGACCCAGTACTTC.

The chain recombines TRBV7-2 with TRBJ1-1; D unclear. The V end was cut by 2 bases, the J end by 5 bases, with 9 bases between. CDR1 and CDR2 (germline): SGHTA, FQGNSA. This CDR3 is 13 amino acids long. This CDR3 is CASSLSGRTEAFF. CDR3 coding DNA: TGTGCCAGCAGCTTATCAGGCCGGACTGAAGCTTTCTTT.

This clone was counted a few times. The rearrangement uses TRBV28 and TRBJ2-7, with a weak D call TRBD2 (6 bases). The CDR3 is made up of 11 amino acids. Germline V gene data show CDR1 as MDHEN and CDR2 as SYDVKM. The ends were cut back, 5 bases at V and 12 bases at J, with 14 bases in the middle. The CDR3 coding sequence is TGTGCCAGCAGTCTAGGACTATCGCGGTACTTC. Translated, it gives CASSLGLSRYF.

This clone has a handful of counts. This chain links TRBV7-2 with TRBJ1-3, with D possibly matching TRBD1 (5 bases). V gave up 9 bases and J gave up 3 bases, with 18 bases separating them. Germline CDR1 reads SGHTA; CDR2 reads FQGNSA. The CDR3 extends over 15 amino acids. CDR3 region: CASQSGPKGGNTIYF. For the CDR3, the DNA is TGTGCCAGTCAATCGGGACCGAAGGGTGGAAACACCATATATTTT.

This clone was counted between two and nine times. Other DNA sequences from this sample encode an identical CDR3 as well. The chain is built from TRBV18 and TRBJ2-7, with D possibly matching TRBD2 (6 bases). Germline-derived CDR1 and CDR2 are KGHSH and LQKENI. This CDR3 contains 13 residues. Between the trimmed V and J ends, which lost 3 bases and 3 bases, there was a span of 9 bases. For the CDR3, the DNA is TGTGCCAGCTCACCCTCAGCGGGCTACGAGCAGTACTTC. It is translated as CASSPSAGYEQYF.

This clone has only a few counts. The chain combines TRBV10-3 with TRBJ2-6, with 7 bases lining up with TRBD1. The germline V gene encodes CDR1 ENHRY and CDR2 SYGVKD. This CDR3 has 15 residues. Germline trimming cut 6 bases from V and 4 bases from J; bases unmatched to any gene: 6. The CDR3 nucleotides read TGTGCCATCAGCGCCACAGGGGTCGGGGCCAACGTCCTGACTTTC. Amino acid sequence: CAISATGVGANVLTF.

V usage is TRBV19 and J usage is TRBJ2-5; 7 positions match TRBD1. The V and J ends lost 9 bases and 1 base, in that order; junction bases with no gene match: 11. The germline V gene has CDR1 LNHDA and CDR2 SQIVND (reference sequence). This CDR3 spans 15 amino acids. CDR3 in DNA: TGTGCCAGCAGACAGGGTTTCGGCGTCCAAGAGACCCAGTACTTC. This sequence encodes CASRQGFGVQETQYF.

The chain links TRBV7-2 to TRBJ2-3; D ambiguous. V was cut by 5 bases and J by 4 bases, with 10 bases left in between. CDR1 and CDR2 from the germline V gene are SGHTA and FQGNSA. This CDR3 has 13 amino acids. The CDR3 loop is CASSGNTADTQYF. The CDR3 DNA reads as TGTGCCAGCAGCGGTAACACAGCAGATACGCAGTATTTT. The whole variable domain, remainder taken from reference TRBV7-2 and TRBJ2-3, is GAGVSQSPSNKVTEKGKDVELRCDPISGHTALYWYRQSLGQGLEFLIYFQGNSAPDKSGLPSDRFSAERTGGSVSTLTIQRTQQEDSAVYLCASSGNTADTQYFGPGTRLTVL.

This clone was found a few times. This is likely an artifact of a read error, given a far larger clone one base away. The chain recombines TRBV7-2 with TRBJ2-3, with D perhaps TRBD2 (6 bases). Germline loops: CDR1 SGHTA, CDR2 FQGNSA. The CDR3 has 15 amino acids. Trimming cost V 5 bases and J 3 bases, with 15 bases left between them. The CDR3 nucleotides read TGTGCCAGCAGCGTATGGTCAGGGAGGACAGATACGCAGTATTTT. Translated: CASSVWSGRTDTQYF.

This clone was detected only a few times. The chain links TRBV28 to TRBJ2-1; 7 positions agree with TRBD2. V lost 7 bases, J lost 2 bases, and 11 bases stayed unmatched. The CDR3 is 16 residues long. Per the germline V gene, CDR1 is MDHEN and CDR2 is SYDVKM. The CDR3 bases are TGTGCCAGCACCTCGCAGGGAGGGAAAGCCTACAATGAGCAGTTCTTC. It is translated as CASTSQGGKAYNEQFF.

This clone was recorded a few times. This probably arose from a read error, given a far larger clone one base away. The J gene is TRBJ1-1, the V gene TRBV7-8, with TRBD1 matching 10 bases. The CDR3 contains 16 residues. The germline V gene has CDR1 SGHVS and CDR2 FQNEAQ. J was trimmed by 2 bases and V by 5 bases; bases with no gene match: 8. This CDR3 reads CASSARDRGANTEAFF. DNA for the CDR3: TGTGCCAGCAGCGCCCGGGACAGGGGTGCAAACACTGAAGCTTTCTTT.

The gene calls are TRBV5-1 and TRBJ1-2, with D tentatively TRBD1 (6 bases). Germline V gene data show CDR1 as SGHRS and CDR2 as YFSETQ. The CDR3 sequence is 14 residues long. V lost 4 bases and J 8 bases, leaving 18 bases between the germline ends. CDR3 in amino acids: CASSPGDRYEGYTF. The DNA of the CDR3 is TGCGCCAGCAGCCCGGGTGACAGGTATGAAGGCTACACCTTC.

The chain has TRBV6-5 and TRBJ1-2; 7 nucleotides line up with TRBD1. Trimming took 6 bases from V and 1 from J; bases not matched to a gene: 8. The germline CDR1 and CDR2 sequences are MNHEY and SVGAGI. This CDR3 spans 15 amino acids. The CDR3: CASRQDRASNYGYTF. The CDR3 DNA reads TGTGCCAGCAGGCAAGACAGGGCCAGTAACTATGGCTACACCTTC.

J is TRBJ2-3 and V is TRBV28; 7 positions agree with TRBD1. V was pared by 2 bases and J by 3 bases, with 5 bases of the junction left unmatched. CDR3 length: 15 amino acids. Germline V gene data show CDR1 as MDHEN and CDR2 as SYDVKM. CDR3 in amino acids: CASSLGRGRTDTQYF. Written as DNA, the CDR3 is TGTGCCAGCAGTTTAGGAAGGGGGCGAACAGATACGCAGTATTTT.

In this sample, this clone turned up a few times. The chain is built from TRBV7-9 and TRBJ2-3; 15 bases agree with TRBD2. CDR3 length: 17 residues. The J segment lost 7 bases and the V segment lost 5 bases, leaving 10 bases of the junction unmatched. Looked up from germline, CDR1 is SEHNR and CDR2 is FQNEAQ (reference sequence). CDR3 region: CASSPVRTSGRANTQYF. The CDR3 DNA sequence: TGTGCCAGCAGCCCTGTTCGGACTAGCGGGAGGGCAAATACGCAGTATTTT.

V usage is TRBV11-2 and J usage is TRBJ2-1, with D uncertain. This CDR3 has 14 amino acids. Trimming removed 1 base from V and 7 bases from J, with 11 bases in between. Germline-derived CDR1 and CDR2 are SGHAT and FQNNGV. This CDR3 reads CASSLGGRRNEQFF. In DNA, the CDR3 is TGTGCCAGCAGCTTAGGGGGTAGGCGGAATGAGCAGTTCTTC.

This chain joins TRBV2 and TRBJ1-1; TRBD1 might be the D (6 bases). The CDR3 consists of 15 residues. Germline V CDR1 and CDR2: SNHLY, FYNNEI. V shed 7 bases and J shed 0 bases, with 15 bases lying between them. The CDR3 nucleotides are TGTGCCAGCAACTCCCTCCAGGGGATGAACACTGAAGCTTTCTTT. It codes for CASNSLQGMNTEAFF.

This clone was seen only a few times. The CDR3 reads CASSQVTPGPQYF. For the CDR3, the DNA is TGTGCCAGCAGCCAAGTGACACCAGGCCCGCAGTATTTT. The chain is built from TRBV14 and TRBJ2-3; D remains unclear. The CDR3 is made up of 13 amino acids. Trimming took off 1 base at V and 10 bases at J, with 12 bases between the two ends. CDR1 is SGHDN and CDR2 is FVKESK in the germline V gene.

This chain joins TRBV7-2 and TRBJ2-1; perhaps TRBD2 as D (6 bases). V lost 5 bases and J lost 0, with 11 bases in between. This CDR3 spans 15 amino acids. Germline CDR1 and CDR2: SGHTA and FQGNSA. CDR3 sequence: CASSTGGRSYNEQFF. The CDR3, as DNA: TGTGCCAGCAGCACCGGGGGTCGCTCCTACAATGAGCAGTTCTTC.

In this sample, this clone turned up a few times. The V call is TRBV7-8, the J call TRBJ1-6, with unresolved D. The CDR3 spans 16 residues. Germline V lookup: CDR1 SGHVS, CDR2 FQNEAQ. V lost 1 base and J lost 0, with 7 bases in between. The CDR3 DNA sequence: TGTGCCAGCAGCTTAGTGGAGCACTCCTATAATTCACCCCTCCACTTT. This translates into CASSLVEHSYNSPLHF.

The chain uses TRBV4-1 and TRBJ2-5, with D unresolved. The CDR3 runs to 15 residues. CDR1 is MGHRA, CDR2 YSYEKL, per germline. The V end was cut by 0 bases, the J end by 2 bases, with 10 bases between. The CDR3 sequence: CASSQEYNKQETQYF. The CDR3 region has the DNA TGCGCCAGCAGCCAAGAATACAACAAGCAAGAGACCCAGTACTTC.

The J gene is TRBJ2-1, the V gene TRBV1; the DNA was not compared with TRBD2, the D call given in the table. TRBV1 is listed as a pseudogene. The CDR3 runs 14 residues. This CDR3 reads CTSIDSPARNEQFF. The CDR3 DNA reads TGCACCAGCATCGATTCGCCCGCGAGGAATGAGCAGTTCTTC.

This chain connects TRBV5-1 to TRBJ2-3; no clear D gene. The CDR3 loop spans 14 amino acids. Per germline, CDR1 SGHRS and CDR2 YFSETQ. V lost 4 bases and J 0 bases, leaving 9 bases between the germline ends. CDR3 sequence reads: CASSVERSTDTQYF. The CDR3 DNA reads TGCGCCAGCAGCGTGGAGAGGAGCACAGATACGCAGTATTTT. Together with reference TRBV5-1 and TRBJ2-3, the CDR3 gives the full variable domain: KAGVTQTPRYLIKTRGQQVTLSCSPISGHRSVSWYQQTPGQGLQFLFEYFSETQRNKGNFPGRFSGRQFSNSRSEMNVSTLELGDSALYLCASSVERSTDTQYFGPGTRLTVL.

The rearrangement joins TRBV27 to TRBJ2-5; unclear D gene. This CDR3 is built from 14 residues. CDR1 is MNHEY and CDR2 is SMNVEV in the germline V gene (reference sequence). Trimming removed 3 bases from V and 2 bases from J, with 10 bases in between. This CDR3 reads CASSLRQAQETQYF. CDR3 coding DNA: TGTGCCAGCAGTTTGAGGCAGGCTCAAGAGACCCAGTACTTC.

This clone was counted between two and nine times. This chain uses TRBV15 with TRBJ1-5; no reliable D call. Germline assignment: CDR1 LNHNV and CDR2 YYDKDF (reference sequence). The CDR3 spans 14 residues. The V gene lost 1 base and the J gene lost 7 bases, with 11 bases spanning the gap. CDR3 sequence reads: CATSRVQGRQPQHF. In DNA form, the CDR3 reads TGTGCCACCAGCAGAGTCCAAGGGAGGCAGCCCCAGCATTTT.

This clone has only a few counts. The chain is built from TRBV30 and TRBJ1-5; the match to TRBD1 covers 8 bases. The CDR3 spans 13 residues. After removal of 5 bases from V and 4 bases from J, the junction contained 4 bases not matched to a gene. The germline CDR1 and CDR2 sequences are GTSNPN and SVGIG (reference sequence). CDR3: CAWGTGGNQPQHF. DNA for the CDR3: TGTGCCTGGGGTACAGGGGGGAATCAGCCCCAGCATTTT.

The chain is built from TRBV30 and TRBJ1-6; tentatively, D is TRBD1 (6 bases). Germline V CDR1 and CDR2: GTSNPN, SVGIG (reference sequence). This CDR3 has 14 residues. Trimming left V 7 bases short and J 0 bases short, with 10 bases between. The CDR3 here is CASGQSSYNSPLHF. For the CDR3, the DNA is TGTGCCTCTGGACAGAGCTCCTATAATTCACCCCTCCACTTT.